The 13 T cell receptor beta chains below all came from one sample that was sequenced in a study of cytomegalovirus exposure and HLA in healthy donors. The PCR made use of 60 Vbeta and 13 Jbeta primers. This table comes from immunoSEQ multiplex PCR, and its TCRdb copy is limited to in-frame clones, with some not included. The table records about 140,000 clones, around 80% of them present only once. The specimen sequenced was PBMCs. Receptors were obtained from a man in his thirties or forties in good health and CMV-seropositive.

V usage is TRBV28 and J usage is TRBJ1-1; D is undetermined. Germline V gene lookup returns CDR1 MDHEN and CDR2 SYDVKM. The CDR3 totals 13 residues. The V end was cut by 2 bases, the J end by 3 bases, with 7 bases between. The CDR3 nucleotides read TGTGCCAGCAGTTTAGAGAGGGACACTGAAGCTTTCTTT. Residues: CASSLERDTEAFF.

The chain employs TRBV11-2 and TRBJ1-1; unclear D gene. Germline CDR1 is SGHAT and CDR2 is FQNNGV. V lost 5 bases to trimming and J lost 4 bases, with 17 bases between them. The CDR3 extends over 15 amino acids. CDR3 in DNA: TGTGCCAGCAGCACAGCGGACTGGGTGGGCACTGAAGCTTTCTTT. Encoded protein: CASSTADWVGTEAFF.

This sequence joins TRBV28 and TRBJ2-2; TRBD1 agrees at 9 bases. Germline values: CDR1 MDHEN, CDR2 SYDVKM. V gave up 4 bases and J gave up 5 bases; unmatched junction bases: 2. The CDR3 consists of 14 residues. The CDR3 nucleotides are TGTGCCAGCAGTTATGGACAGGGGACCGGGGAGCTGTTTTTT. It is translated as CASSYGQGTGELFF.

This sequence joins TRBV7-3 and TRBJ2-1; a possible D gene is TRBD1 (5 bases). The germline CDR1 and CDR2 sequences are SGHTA and FQGTGA. The CDR3 is 13 amino acids. Deletions cut 0 bases from V and 7 bases from J, with 7 bases between. CDR3 amino acids: CASSLTQVNEQFF. The CDR3 coding sequence is TGTGCCAGCAGCTTAACACAGGTTAATGAGCAGTTCTTC. Full variable domain (rest looked up from reference TRBV7-3 and TRBJ2-1): GAGVSQTPSNKVTEKGKYVELRCDPISGHTALYWYRQSLGQGPEFLIYFQGTGAADDSGLPNDRFFAVRPEGSVSTLKIQRTERGDSAVYLCASSLTQVNEQFFGPGTRLTVL.

This rearrangement joins TRBV5-4 to TRBJ2-7; TRBD2 aligns across 8 bases. The V gene's germline CDR1 is SGHNT and CDR2 YYREEE (reference sequence). The length of the CDR3 is 13 residues. Unmatched junction bases numbered 4, after V lost 4 bases and J lost 4 bases. CDR3 in DNA: TGTGCCAGCAGCCGGGGGGGCCGGTACGAGCAGTACTTC. Protein sequence: CASSRGGRYEQYF.

The chain employs TRBV11-3 and TRBJ2-3; TRBD2 matches 10 bases. The CDR3 is 19 amino acids. Trimming cost V 0 bases and J 2 bases; bases outside gene matches: 11. Germline V CDR1 and CDR2: SGHNT, YENEEA. CDR3 protein: CASSLEPPTAGGNTDTQYF. CDR3 DNA: TGTGCCAGCAGCTTAGAGCCGCCCACAGCGGGGGGGAACACAGATACGCAGTATTTT.

V gene TRBV18 combines with J gene TRBJ2-3; D not resolved. Per the germline V gene, CDR1 is KGHSH and CDR2 is LQKENI. V was trimmed by 2 bases and J by 5 bases, leaving 8 bases between them. This CDR3 has 13 amino acids. CDR3 residues: CASSPSPGDTQYF. The DNA of the CDR3 is TGTGCCAGCTCACCATCGCCGGGAGATACGCAGTATTTT.

V gene TRBV2 combines with J gene TRBJ2-3; 12 nucleotides agree with TRBD2. J lost 1 base, V lost 4 bases, and 3 bases had no gene match. Looked up from germline, CDR1 is SNHLY and CDR2 is FYNNEI. The CDR3 extends over 16 amino acids. Here the CDR3 reads CASSGASGGGTDTQYF. CDR3 DNA: TGTGCCAGCAGTGGGGCTAGCGGGGGGGGCACAGATACGCAGTATTTT. The full variable domain, completed using reference TRBV2 and TRBJ2-3, is EPEVTQTPSHQVTQMGQEVILRCVPISNHLYFYWYRQILGQKVEFLVSFYNNEISEKSEIFDDQFSVERPDGSNFTLKIRSTKLEDSAMYFCASSGASGGGTDTQYFGPGTRLTVL.

The chain has TRBV29-1 and TRBJ2-1, with 11 positions matching TRBD2. V shed 4 bases and J 7 bases; nucleotides not matched to a gene: 6. The CDR3 is 14 residues long. Germline V gene data show CDR1 as SQVTM and CDR2 as ANQGSEA. CDR3 sequence: CSVARASGRNEQFF. The CDR3 bases are TGCAGCGTTGCGAGGGCTAGCGGGAGGAATGAGCAGTTCTTC.

This clone was found once. This chain uses TRBV4-1 with TRBJ2-7; a possible D gene is TRBD1 (6 bases). V was clipped by 0 bases and J by 5 bases, with 17 bases between them. Germline CDR1 and CDR2: MGHRA and YSYEKL. The CDR3 loop spans 16 amino acids. CDR3 in DNA: TGCGCCAGCAGCCAAGATCGGGCTGATTGGGGGCACGAGCAGTACTTC. Its translation: CASSQDRADWGHEQYF.

This chain links TRBV7-8 with TRBJ1-2; perhaps TRBD1 as D (6 bases). The length of the CDR3 is 18 residues. CDR1 SGHVS and CDR2 FQNEAQ come from the germline V gene. V lost 1 base, J lost 2 bases, and 20 bases lay in between. As DNA, the CDR3 is TGTGCCAGCAGCTTAGTTGTCGGGGGGGCGGGGATGAACTATGGCTACACCTTC. It encodes CASSLVVGGAGMNYGYTF. Combining the CDR3 with reference TRBV7-8 and TRBJ1-2 gives the whole variable domain GAGVSQSPRYKVAKRGQDVALRCDPISGHVSLFWYQQALGQGPEFLTYFQNEAQLDKSGLPSDRFFAERPEGSVSTLKIQRTQQEDSAVYLCASSLVVGGAGMNYGYTFGSGTRLTVV.

The chain employs TRBV19 and TRBJ1-2, with a tentative D call TRBD1 (6 bases). The CDR3 loop spans 14 amino acids. From germline, CDR1 is LNHDA and CDR2 SQIVND (reference sequence). V lost 9 bases and J lost 4, with 18 bases in between. CDR3 nucleotides: TGTGCCAGCAGAGGGGGGGCCCGGTCCTATGGCTACACCTTC. Its translation is CASRGGARSYGYTF.

The gene calls are TRBV7-3 and TRBJ2-1; TRBD1 matches at 9 bases. Looked up from germline, CDR1 is SGHTA and CDR2 is FQGTGA. V was clipped by 4 bases and J by 8 bases; unmatched bases: 9. The CDR3 consists of 15 residues. CDR3 sequence: CASSSTGQGSDEQFF. In nucleotides, the CDR3 is TGTGCCAGCAGCTCGACGGGACAGGGCTCGGATGAGCAGTTCTTC.